The present entry profiles one TCR beta chain with its context. Its antigen remains undetermined. Base qualities are not recorded, but no much larger clone differs from it by a single base. TCRbeta CDR3 regions were amplified from genomic DNA using the immunoSEQ Assay, a bias-controlled multiplex PCR. The paper's processing steps were these. Within the assay, amplification of reference gene primers was used to estimate how many nucleated cells each sample contained. To quantify the absolute abundance of each unique TCRbeta CDR3 rearrangement, sequence reads were collapsed and filtered. For each sample, productive Simpson clonality was calculated as the square root of Simpson's diversity index over productive rearrangements. TCRdb limited this immuneACCESS table to in-frame rearrangements with V and J called. A share of clones is missing; checked studies link under half to unresolved V genes, and the rest is unexplained. Clonal size and the V and J genes are those of that table, whereas D and trimming came from the DNA. Within this sample are roughly 40,000 clones, with roughly three quarters of them counted one time only. Together, the top ten hold roughly 19% of the sample.

Collaborating institutions collected whole blood in K2EDTA tubes following their own protocols. For TCRbeta analysis, collaborator samples were shipped as frozen whole blood, as isolated PBMCs, or as DNA extracted from either sample type. The germline V gene (reference sequence) gives CDR1 as SEHNR and CDR2 as FQNEAQ. The CDR3 starts with the cysteine, ends with the phenylalanine, and has 16 residues. Only the CDR3 region is kept as DNA, spanning 48 bases read in frame from base 1. The trim is 0 bases for V and 4 bases for J, with a gap of 13 bases between the germline ends. This entry is derived from a study of blood T cell repertoires in COVID-19 (TCRdb year 2020). Concerning the study at large: Samples from collaborators originated in the United States, Italy and Spain and spanned both the acute and convalescent phases of COVID-19. Subjects who had been exposed to COVID-19, were actively infected with it, or had recovered from it provided the deeply sampled blood TCRbeta repertoires that made up the dataset. The samples were drawn from two sources: the first 160 participants of the ongoing ImmuneRACE study, and about 1,300 subjects contributed by 6 global collaborators. The prospective study material was composed of cDNA or gDNA derived from T cells, B-cell-depleted T cells, or PBMCs. The sample metadata nearly always contained a de-identified subject ID, COVID-19 status, age in years and sex. Where available, HLA class I and class II types were obtained from metadata supplied by the sample provider rather than from assay-based typing. The repertoires were released in a freely available public database intended as a resource for research on the immune response to SARS-CoV-2.

Results the study describes overall, beyond this receptor: Clinical and demographic metadata were provided uncurated, with the amount varying by source and participant.

The rearranged chain carries TRBV7-9 and TRBJ1-3; TRBD1 could be the D gene, as 6 bases match. This sequence originates from a man aged 65 to 79 with acute or convalescent COVID-19. Sequencing used peripheral blood. The CDR3 amino acid sequence is: CASSLAGGLSGNTIYF. The nucleotides are TGTGCCAGCAGCTTAGCAGGGGGACTATCCGGAAACACCATATATTTT.